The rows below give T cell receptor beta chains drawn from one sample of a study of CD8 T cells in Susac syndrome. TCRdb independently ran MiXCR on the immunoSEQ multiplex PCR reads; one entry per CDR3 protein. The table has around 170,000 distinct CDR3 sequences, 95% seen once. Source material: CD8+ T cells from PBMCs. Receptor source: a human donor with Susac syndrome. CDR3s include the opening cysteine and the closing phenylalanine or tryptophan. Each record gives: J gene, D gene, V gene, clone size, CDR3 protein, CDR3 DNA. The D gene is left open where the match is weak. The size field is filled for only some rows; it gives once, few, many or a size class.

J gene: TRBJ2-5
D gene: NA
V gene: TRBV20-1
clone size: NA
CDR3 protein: CSARRRLGAQETQYF
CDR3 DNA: TGCAGTGCTAGACGTCGACTAGGAGCCCAAGAGACCCAGTACTTC

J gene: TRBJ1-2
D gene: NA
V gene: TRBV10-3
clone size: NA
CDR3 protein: CAISESDYGYTF
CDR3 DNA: TGTGCCATCAGTGAGTCTGACTATGGCTACACCTTC

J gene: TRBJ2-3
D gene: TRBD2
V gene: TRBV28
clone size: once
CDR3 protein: CASKGQVTSGRADTQYF
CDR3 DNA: TGTGCCAGCAAGGGACAGGTGACTAGCGGGAGAGCAGATACGCAGTATTTT

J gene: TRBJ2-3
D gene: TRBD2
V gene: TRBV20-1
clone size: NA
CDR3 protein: CSAGGGGSTDTQYF
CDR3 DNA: TGCAGTGCTGGCGGGGGGGGAAGCACAGATACGCAGTATTTT

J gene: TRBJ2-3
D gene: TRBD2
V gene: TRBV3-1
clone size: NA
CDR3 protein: CASSLGLAGRTDTQYF
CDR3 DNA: TGTGCCAGCAGCCTCGGACTAGCGGGCCGCACAGATACGCAGTATTTT

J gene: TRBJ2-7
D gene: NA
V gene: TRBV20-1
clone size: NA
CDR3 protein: CSARDPGTASYEQYF
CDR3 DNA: TGCAGTGCTAGAGACCCCGGGACTGCTTCCTACGAGCAGTACTTC

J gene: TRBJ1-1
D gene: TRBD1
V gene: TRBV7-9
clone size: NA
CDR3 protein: CASSLAPGTGWINTEAFF
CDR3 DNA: TGTGCCAGCAGCCTCGCGCCGGGGACAGGGTGGATAAACACTGAAGCTTTCTTT

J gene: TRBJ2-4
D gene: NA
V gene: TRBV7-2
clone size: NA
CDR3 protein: CASSLGQPTSYQYF
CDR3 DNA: TGTGCCAGCAGCTTAGGCCAACCTACTAGCTATCAGTACTTC

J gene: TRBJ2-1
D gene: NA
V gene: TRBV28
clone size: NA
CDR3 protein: CASSPGRTYNEQFF
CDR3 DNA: TGTGCCAGCAGTCCAGGGCGAACCTACAATGAGCAGTTCTTC

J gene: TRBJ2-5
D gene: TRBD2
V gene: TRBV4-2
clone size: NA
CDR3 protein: CASSQEVLAVETQYF
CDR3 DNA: TGTGCCAGCAGCCAAGAGGTTCTAGCGGTGGAGACCCAGTACTTC

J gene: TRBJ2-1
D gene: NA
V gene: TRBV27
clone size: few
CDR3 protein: CASSWNSYNEQFF
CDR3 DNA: TGTGCCAGCAGTTGGAATTCATACAATGAGCAGTTCTTC